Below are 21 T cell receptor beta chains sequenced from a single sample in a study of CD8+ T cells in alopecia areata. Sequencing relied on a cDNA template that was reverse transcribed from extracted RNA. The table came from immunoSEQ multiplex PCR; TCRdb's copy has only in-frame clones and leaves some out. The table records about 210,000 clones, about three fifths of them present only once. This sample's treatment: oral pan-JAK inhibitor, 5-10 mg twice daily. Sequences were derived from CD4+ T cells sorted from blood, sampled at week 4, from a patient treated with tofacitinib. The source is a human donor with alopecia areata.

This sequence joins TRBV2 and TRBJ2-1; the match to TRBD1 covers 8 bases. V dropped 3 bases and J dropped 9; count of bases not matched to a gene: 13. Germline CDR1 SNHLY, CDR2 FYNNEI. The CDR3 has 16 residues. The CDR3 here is CASSDRGRGRRSEQFF. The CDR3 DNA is TGTGCCAGCAGTGATAGAGGCAGGGGGCGAAGGAGTGAGCAGTTCTTC.

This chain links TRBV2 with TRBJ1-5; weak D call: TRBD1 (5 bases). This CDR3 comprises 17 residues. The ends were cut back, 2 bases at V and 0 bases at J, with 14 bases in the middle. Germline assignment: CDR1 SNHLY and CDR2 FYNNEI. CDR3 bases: TGTGCCAGCAGTGAAAGCGACAGACGATATAGCAATCAGCCCCAGCATTTT. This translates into CASSESDRRYSNQPQHF.

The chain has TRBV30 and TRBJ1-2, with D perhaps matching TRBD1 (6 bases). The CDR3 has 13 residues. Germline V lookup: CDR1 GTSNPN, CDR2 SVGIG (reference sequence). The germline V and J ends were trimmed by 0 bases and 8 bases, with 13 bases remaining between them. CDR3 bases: TGTGCCTGGAGTGTTAAACAGGGAGGCGGCTACACCTTC. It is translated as CAWSVKQGGGYTF.

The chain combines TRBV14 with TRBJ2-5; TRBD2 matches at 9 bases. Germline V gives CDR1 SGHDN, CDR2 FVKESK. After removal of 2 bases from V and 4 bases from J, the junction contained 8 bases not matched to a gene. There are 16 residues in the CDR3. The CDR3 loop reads CASSQTGGRGSETQYF. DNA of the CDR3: TGTGCCAGCAGCCAAACCGGCGGGAGGGGCTCAGAGACCCAGTACTTC.

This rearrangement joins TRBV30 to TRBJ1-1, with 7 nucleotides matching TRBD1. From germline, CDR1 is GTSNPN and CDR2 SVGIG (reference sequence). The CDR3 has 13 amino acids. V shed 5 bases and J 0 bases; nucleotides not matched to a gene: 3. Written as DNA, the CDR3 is TGTGCCTGGGGTGGACAGGTGAACACTGAAGCTTTCTTT. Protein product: CAWGGQVNTEAFF.

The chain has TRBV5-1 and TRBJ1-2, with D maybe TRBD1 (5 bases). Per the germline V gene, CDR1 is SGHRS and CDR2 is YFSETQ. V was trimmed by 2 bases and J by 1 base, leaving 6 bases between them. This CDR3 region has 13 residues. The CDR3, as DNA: TGCGCCAGCAGCTTCGACAGTAACTATGGCTACACCTTC. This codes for CASSFDSNYGYTF.

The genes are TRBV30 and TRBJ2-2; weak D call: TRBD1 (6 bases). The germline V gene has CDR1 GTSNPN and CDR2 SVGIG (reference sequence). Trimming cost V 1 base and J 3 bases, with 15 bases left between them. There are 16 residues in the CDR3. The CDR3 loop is CAWSGLAGAYTGELFF. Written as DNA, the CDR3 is TGTGCCTGGAGTGGTCTCGCAGGGGCTTACACCGGGGAGCTGTTTTTT.

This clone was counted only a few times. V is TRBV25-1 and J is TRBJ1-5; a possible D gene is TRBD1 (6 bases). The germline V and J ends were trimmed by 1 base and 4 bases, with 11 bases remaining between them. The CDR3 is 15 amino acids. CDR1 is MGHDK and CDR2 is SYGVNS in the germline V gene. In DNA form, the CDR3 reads TGTGCCAGCAGTGAATCTTCAGGGGTAAATCAGCCCCAGCATTTT. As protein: CASSESSGVNQPQHF.

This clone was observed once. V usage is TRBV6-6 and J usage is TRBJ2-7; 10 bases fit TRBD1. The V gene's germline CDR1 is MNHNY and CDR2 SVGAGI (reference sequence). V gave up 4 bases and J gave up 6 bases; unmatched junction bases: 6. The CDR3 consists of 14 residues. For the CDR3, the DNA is TGTGCCAGCAGTTCCGGGACAGGGGTCTCCGAGCAGTACTTC. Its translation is CASSSGTGVSEQYF.

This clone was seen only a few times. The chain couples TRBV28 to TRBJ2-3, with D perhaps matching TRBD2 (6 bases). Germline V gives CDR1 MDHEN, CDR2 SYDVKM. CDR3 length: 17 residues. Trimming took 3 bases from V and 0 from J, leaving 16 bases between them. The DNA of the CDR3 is TGTGCCAGCAGTTTCGGGAGATGGGGGGAAAGCACAGATACGCAGTATTTT. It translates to CASSFGRWGESTDTQYF.

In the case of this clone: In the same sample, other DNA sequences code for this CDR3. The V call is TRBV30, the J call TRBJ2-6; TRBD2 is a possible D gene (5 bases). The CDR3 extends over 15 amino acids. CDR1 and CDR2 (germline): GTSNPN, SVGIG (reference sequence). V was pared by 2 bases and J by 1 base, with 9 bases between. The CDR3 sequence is CAWSLGVSGANVLTF. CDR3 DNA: TGTGCCTGGAGTCTGGGAGTGTCTGGGGCCAACGTCCTGACTTTC.

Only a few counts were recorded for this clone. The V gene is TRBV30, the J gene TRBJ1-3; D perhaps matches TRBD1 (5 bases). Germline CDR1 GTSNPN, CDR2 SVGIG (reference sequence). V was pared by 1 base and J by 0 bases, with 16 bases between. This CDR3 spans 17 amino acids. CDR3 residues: CAWSGGLTDPSGNTIYF. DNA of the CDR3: TGTGCCTGGAGTGGGGGACTGACAGACCCCTCTGGAAACACCATATATTTT.

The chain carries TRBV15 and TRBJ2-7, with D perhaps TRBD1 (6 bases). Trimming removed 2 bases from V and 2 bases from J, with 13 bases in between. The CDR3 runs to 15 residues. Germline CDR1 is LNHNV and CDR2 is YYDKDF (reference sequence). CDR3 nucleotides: TGTGCCACCAGCAGACCCGGGACATTGGCCTACGAGCAGTACTTC. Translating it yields CATSRPGTLAYEQYF.

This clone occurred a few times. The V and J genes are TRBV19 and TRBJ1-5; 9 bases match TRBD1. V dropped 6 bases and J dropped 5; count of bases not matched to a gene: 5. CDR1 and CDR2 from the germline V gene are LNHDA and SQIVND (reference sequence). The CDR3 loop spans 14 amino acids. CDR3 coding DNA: TGTGCCAGTAGGAAGGACAGGGGATATCAGCCCCAGCATTTT. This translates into CASRKDRGYQPQHF. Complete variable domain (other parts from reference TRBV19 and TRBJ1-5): DGGITQSPKYLFRKEGQNVTLSCEQNLNHDAMYWYRQDPGQGLRLIYYSQIVNDFQKGDIAEGYSVSREKKESFPLTVTSAQKNPTAFYLCASRKDRGYQPQHFGDGTRLSIL.

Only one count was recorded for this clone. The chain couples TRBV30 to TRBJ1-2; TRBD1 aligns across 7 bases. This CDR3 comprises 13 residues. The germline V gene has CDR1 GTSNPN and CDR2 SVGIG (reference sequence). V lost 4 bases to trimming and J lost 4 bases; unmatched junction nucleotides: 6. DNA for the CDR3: TGTGCCTGGAATGAGGGGGCGGCCTATGGCTACACCTTC. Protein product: CAWNEGAAYGYTF. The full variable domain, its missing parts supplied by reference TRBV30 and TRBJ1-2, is SQTIHQWPATLVQPVGSPLSLECTVEGTSNPNLYWYRQAAGRGLQLLFYSVGIGQISSEVPQNLSASRPQDRQFILSSKKLLLSDSGFYLCAWNEGAAYGYTFGSGTRLTVV.

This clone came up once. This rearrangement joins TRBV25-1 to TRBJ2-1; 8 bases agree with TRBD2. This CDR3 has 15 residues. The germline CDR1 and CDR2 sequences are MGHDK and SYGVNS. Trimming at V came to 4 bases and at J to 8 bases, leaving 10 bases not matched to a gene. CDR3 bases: TGTGCCAGCAGTGTGTTGTCTAGCGGGTACCATGAGCAGTTCTTC. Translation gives CASSVLSSGYHEQFF. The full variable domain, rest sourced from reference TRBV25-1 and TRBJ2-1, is EADIYQTPRYLVIGTGKKITLECSQTMGHDKMYWYQQDPGMELHLIHYSYGVNSTEKGDLSSESTVSRIRTEHFPLTLESARPSHTSQYLCASSVLSSGYHEQFFGPGTRLTVL.

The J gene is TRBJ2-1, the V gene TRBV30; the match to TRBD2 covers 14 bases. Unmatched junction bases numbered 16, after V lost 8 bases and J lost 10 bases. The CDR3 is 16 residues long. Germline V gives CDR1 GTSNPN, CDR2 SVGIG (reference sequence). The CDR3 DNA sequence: TGTGCCAGCAGCCCCCTGGGACTAGCGGGGGCGGGGGAGCAGTTCTTC. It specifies CASSPLGLAGAGEQFF.

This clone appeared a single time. The DNA of the CDR3 is TGCAGCGCACCCCGGGACAGGAACACTGAAGCTTTCTTT. Translating gives CSAPRDRNTEAFF. V is TRBV29-1 and J is TRBJ1-1; 7 bases fit TRBD1. The CDR3 spans 13 residues. Germline values: CDR1 SQVTM, CDR2 ANQGSEA. Unmatched junction bases numbered 6, after V lost 7 bases and J lost 1 base.

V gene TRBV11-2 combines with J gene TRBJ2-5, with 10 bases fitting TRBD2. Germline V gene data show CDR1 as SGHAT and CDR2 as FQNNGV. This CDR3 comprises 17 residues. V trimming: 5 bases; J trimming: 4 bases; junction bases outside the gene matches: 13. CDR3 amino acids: CASSRLSGGASRETQYF. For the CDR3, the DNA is TGTGCCAGCAGCCGACTAAGCGGGGGGGCGAGTAGAGAGACCCAGTACTTC. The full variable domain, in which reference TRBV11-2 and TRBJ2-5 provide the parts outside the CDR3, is EAGVAQSPRYKIIEKRQSVAFWCNPISGHATLYWYQQILGQGPKLLIQFQNNGVVDDSQLPKDRFSAERLKGVDSTLKIQPAKLEDSAVYLCASSRLSGGASRETQYFGPGTRLLVL.

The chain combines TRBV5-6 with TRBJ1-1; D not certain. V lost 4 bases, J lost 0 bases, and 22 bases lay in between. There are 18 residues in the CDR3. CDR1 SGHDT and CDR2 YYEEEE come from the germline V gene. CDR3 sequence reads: CASSGPAGAYGMNTEAFF. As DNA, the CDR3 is TGTGCCAGCAGCGGCCCCGCAGGCGCTTATGGTATGAACACTGAAGCTTTCTTT.

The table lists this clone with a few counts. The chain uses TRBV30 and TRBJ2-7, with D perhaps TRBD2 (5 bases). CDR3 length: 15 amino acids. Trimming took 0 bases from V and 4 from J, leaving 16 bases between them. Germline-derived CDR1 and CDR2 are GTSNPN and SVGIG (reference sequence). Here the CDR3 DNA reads TGTGCCTGGAGTGTACTGTCGGGGTTTGCTTACGAGCAGTACTTC. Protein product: CAWSVLSGFAYEQYF.